This T cell receptor (beta chain) was documented in a study of graft-versus-host responses after intestinal transplantation. Across the study: The study gave all recipients anti-thymocyte globulin induction, then tacrolimus and steroids for 2 to 3 years. Study outcomes and limitations: Subjects displaying graft-donor T cell macrochimerism possessed elevated graft-versus-host to host-versus-graft clonal ratios inside allografts. Association was observed between peak circulating GvH clone levels and early post-transplant HvG declines.

About this clone: What it recognizes is unknown.

Germline-derived CDR1 and CDR2 are SGHNT and YENEEA. This CDR3 spans 18 amino acids. With 0 bases removed from V and 2 bases from J, the gap between germline ends came to 18 bases. The data were produced by immunoSEQ multiplex PCR, yet TCRdb's version contains in-frame clones alone and is incomplete. The table includes approximately 90,000 clones, 93% detected once. The chain combines TRBV11-3 with TRBJ2-3, with a tentative D call TRBD1 (5 bases). This TCR derives from a human donor who received an intestinal transplant. Sequencing was performed on unstimulated CD8+ T cells sorted from spleen or lymph node cells, taken before intestinal transplant. The CDR3 reads CASSLEHLQVGNTDTQYF. In nucleotides, the CDR3 is TGTGCCAGCAGCTTAGAACACTTACAGGTAGGTAACACAGATACGCAGTATTTT.